The 32 T cell receptor beta chains presented below share a single source sample, sequenced in a study of T-cell reconstitution after alpha-beta-depleted transplantation in children. It was with unique molecular identifiers that the TCRbeta library was prepared. A single record per CDR3 protein comes from TCRdb applying MiXCR to the PCR reads. Among around 450,000 distinct CDR3 sequences listed, approximately 42% were seen once. The sample in question was PBMCs, obtained before TCRalphabeta/CD19-depleted stem cell transplant. Source of these receptors: a girl aged 2 to 9 with aplastic anemia, due to receive a stem cell transplant.

This clonotype showed up many times. The V call is TRBV4-2, the J call TRBJ2-3, with 7 bases matching TRBD2. Germline V gene sequence: CDR1 LGHNA, CDR2 YNFKEQ. The CDR3 spans 16 residues. With V trimmed by 1 base and J by 2 bases, 6 bases remained unmatched. CDR3 loop: CASSQAREDHTDTQYF. Here the CDR3 DNA reads TGTGCCAGCAGCCAAGCTCGGGAGGACCACACAGATACGCAGTATTTT.

This clonotype was observed many times. The chain joins TRBV6-5 to TRBJ2-5; D might be TRBD2 (6 bases). The CDR3 has 15 residues. V lost 0 bases, J lost 5 bases, and 13 bases lay in between. The V gene's germline CDR1 is MNHEY and CDR2 SVGAGI. CDR3 sequence reads: CASSYSGGGGETQYF. CDR3 sequence (DNA): TGTGCCAGCAGTTACTCCGGGGGAGGAGGGGAGACCCAGTACTTC.

This chain joins TRBV9 and TRBJ2-1; 7 nucleotides match TRBD2. Per the germline V gene, CDR1 is SGDLS and CDR2 is YYNGEE. CDR3 size: 17 residues. J lost 3 bases, V lost 1 base, and 10 bases had no gene match. CDR3 in DNA: TGTGCCAGCAGCGTATCCCCTTCGAGCGGGATCTACAATGAGCAGTTCTTC. Translation gives CASSVSPSSGIYNEQFF.

This clonotype appeared a few times. The V call is TRBV10-3, the J call TRBJ2-1; 11 positions match TRBD2. J gave up 4 bases and V 0 bases, and 11 bases lay outside the gene matches. Germline CDR1 reads ENHRY; CDR2 reads SYGVKD. The CDR3 extends over 19 amino acids. In nucleotides, the CDR3 is TGTGCCATCAGTGAGTCGGGTTTATTGACTAGCGGGGTTTACAATGAGCAGTTCTTC. Its translation is CAISESGLLTSGVYNEQFF.

V gene TRBV12-3 or TRBV12-4 combines with J gene TRBJ2-1; 9 nucleotides line up with TRBD2. Germline trimming cut 3 bases from V and 8 bases from J; bases unmatched to any gene: 8. The CDR3 runs to 15 residues. The CDR3 loop reads CASSLGLAGSDEQFF. In DNA, the CDR3 is TGTGCCAGCAGTTTGGGGCTAGCGGGAAGTGATGAGCAGTTCTTC.

This clonotype was observed at least ten times. This chain connects TRBV5-6 to TRBJ1-2, with a weak D call TRBD1 (6 bases). The germline V gene encodes CDR1 SGHDT and CDR2 YYEEEE. This CDR3 spans 13 amino acids. Trimming removed 4 bases at V and 8 bases at J, with 15 bases between. CDR3 coding DNA: TGTGCCAGCAGCCAATGGGGGGCGCGAGGCTACACCTTC. Protein: CASSQWGARGYTF.

This rearrangement joins TRBV6-2 or TRBV6-3 to TRBJ2-7; perhaps TRBD1 as D (6 bases). The CDR3 loop spans 15 amino acids. Germline V gives CDR1 MNHEY, CDR2 SVGEGT. Trimming took off 7 bases at V and 2 bases at J, with 18 bases between the two ends. CDR3 DNA: TGTGCCAGCACCCCTCCAGGTCACAGGGCCTACGAGCAGTACTTC. As protein: CASTPPGHRAYEQYF.

The chain has TRBV7-8 and TRBJ1-3; a weak D match, TRBD1 (6 bases). V dropped 2 bases and J dropped 6 bases, with 17 bases sitting between them. Per germline, CDR1 SGHVS and CDR2 FQNEAQ. The CDR3 extends over 16 amino acids. This chain's CDR3 is CASSLLPGGTENTIYF. The CDR3 DNA reads as TGTGCCAGCAGCTTACTTCCGGGGGGCACTGAAAACACCATATATTTT.

CDR3 region: CASSQGLRATETQYF. CDR3 DNA sequence: TGTGCCAGCAGCCAAGGCCTGAGGGCCACGGAGACCCAGTACTTC. This chain joins TRBV3-1 and TRBJ2-5, with D possibly being TRBD2 (5 bases). With 1 base removed from V and 5 bases from J, the gap between germline ends came to 14 bases. Germline V lookup: CDR1 LGHDT, CDR2 YNNKEL (reference sequence). The CDR3 loop spans 15 amino acids.

There are a few counts of this clonotype. The genes are TRBV9 and TRBJ2-5, with D possibly TRBD2 on 7 matching bases. V was pared by 0 bases and J by 4 bases, with 16 bases between. Germline values: CDR1 SGDLS, CDR2 YYNGEE. The CDR3 totals 16 residues. CDR3 protein: CASSVVGGGPGETQYF. In DNA form, the CDR3 reads TGTGCCAGCAGCGTAGTAGGGGGAGGGCCAGGAGAGACCCAGTACTTC.

There are a few counts of this clonotype. The V call is TRBV6-1, the J call TRBJ1-5; 8 bases agree with TRBD1. The junction had 11 bases not matched to a gene; V was cut back by 6 bases and J by 7 bases. The CDR3 spans 15 residues. The germline gives CDR1 MNHNS, CDR2 SASEGT. CDR3: CASSLTGEMGQPQHF. The CDR3 DNA sequence: TGTGCCAGCAGCCTGACAGGGGAAATGGGACAGCCCCAGCATTTT.

The table lists this clonotype with many counts. The V gene is TRBV27, the J gene TRBJ1-2; D possibly corresponds to TRBD1 (6 bases). The CDR3 extends over 12 amino acids. The germline V and J ends were trimmed by 5 bases and 7 bases, with 11 bases remaining between them. The germline CDR1 and CDR2 sequences are MNHEY and SMNVEV (reference sequence). The CDR3 reads CASSPTGSGYTF. CDR3 coding DNA: TGTGCCAGCAGTCCTACAGGGTCTGGCTACACCTTC.

The V call is TRBV28, the J call TRBJ2-7, with 8 bases fitting TRBD1. V shed 8 bases, J shed 5 bases, and the junction held 8 bases outside the gene matches. Germline V CDR1 and CDR2: MDHEN, SYDVKM. The CDR3 contains 13 residues. The CDR3 spells CASRGQGSHEQYF. The CDR3 DNA reads TGTGCCAGCCGAGGACAGGGTTCCCACGAGCAGTACTTC.

This clonotype showed up many times. This rearrangement joins TRBV5-1 to TRBJ1-1; D is uncertain. Germline lookup yields CDR1 SGHRS and CDR2 YFSETQ. The CDR3 spans 13 residues. V shed 3 bases and J shed 3 bases, with 9 bases lying between them. The CDR3 nucleotides read TGCGCCAGCAGCTCCCTCGTGGACACTGAAGCTTTCTTT. Translated, it gives CASSSLVDTEAFF.

The chain has TRBV20-1 and TRBJ2-7, with TRBD2 matching 10 bases. Looked up from germline, CDR1 is DFQATT and CDR2 is SNEGSKA (reference sequence). The CDR3 extends over 13 amino acids. Trimming cost V 5 bases and J 4 bases; bases outside gene matches: 5. CDR3 nucleotide sequence: TGCAGTGCTCAGCGGGGGGGCGTTTACGAGCAGTACTTC. It specifies CSAQRGGVYEQYF.

There are a few counts of this clonotype. This chain links TRBV20-1 with TRBJ2-7; D ambiguous. Germline lookup yields CDR1 DFQATT and CDR2 SNEGSKA (reference sequence). The CDR3 runs 13 residues. V was pared by 1 base and J by 5 bases, with 12 bases between. CDR3 protein: CSARALGKNEQYF. Written as DNA, the CDR3 is TGCAGTGCTAGAGCTCTGGGCAAGAACGAGCAGTACTTC.

The chain uses TRBV11-2 and TRBJ2-7, with a possible D match to TRBD1 (6 bases). V lost 6 bases and J 6 bases, leaving 12 bases between the germline ends. This CDR3 has 12 residues. The germline V gene encodes CDR1 SGHAT and CDR2 FQNNGV. As DNA, the CDR3 is TGTGCCAGCAGACCGGACAGTTGCGAGCAGTACTTC. It translates to CASRPDSCEQYF.

This clonotype was counted only a few times. The chain employs TRBV10-3 and TRBJ2-7; 7 positions match TRBD1. The CDR3 contains 15 residues. Trimming at V came to 3 bases and at J to 6 bases, leaving 11 bases not matched to a gene. Germline V gene lookup returns CDR1 ENHRY and CDR2 SYGVKD. CDR3 in amino acids: CAISDHGQETLEQYF. The CDR3 bases are TGTGCCATCAGTGACCACGGACAGGAGACACTCGAGCAGTACTTC.

The chain links TRBV4-1 to TRBJ2-2, with D hard to call. Germline V gene sequence: CDR1 MGHRA, CDR2 YSYEKL. V was pared by 0 bases and J by 3 bases, with 8 bases between. The CDR3 totals 15 residues. The CDR3 bases are TGCGCCAGCAGCCAAGACCCCAGGCACACCGGGGAGCTGTTTTTT. It is translated as CASSQDPRHTGELFF.

This clonotype was recorded once. The rearrangement uses TRBV10-2 and TRBJ2-1; TRBD2 aligns across 7 bases. Germline assignment: CDR1 WSHSY and CDR2 SAAADI. The V gene end was trimmed by 2 bases and the J gene end by 3 bases; junction bases not matched to a gene: 4. The CDR3 contains 15 residues. CDR3 sequence (DNA): TGCGCCAGCAGTGAGGGGGGAGGGTACTACAATGAGCAGTTCTTC. Protein: CASSEGGGYYNEQFF.

The chain uses TRBV11-1 and TRBJ2-7, with 12 bases that match TRBD2. This CDR3 comprises 18 residues. Germline trimming cut 5 bases from V and 4 bases from J; bases unmatched to any gene: 15. Germline lookup yields CDR1 SGHAT and CDR2 FQDESV (reference sequence). CDR3: CASSRTTSGRSHGYEQYF. The CDR3 nucleotides read TGTGCCAGCAGCCGCACGACTAGCGGGAGATCCCATGGTTACGAGCAGTACTTC.

The chain joins TRBV7-2 to TRBJ2-7; no clear D gene. Trimming took off 0 bases at V and 3 bases at J, with 3 bases between the two ends. Germline-derived CDR1 and CDR2 are SGHTA and FQGNSA. This CDR3 has 12 residues. CDR3 nucleotide sequence: TGTGCCAGCAGCTTAGCACTCTACGAGCAGTACTTC. This gives the protein CASSLALYEQYF.

The CDR3 protein is CASSLLGGTGGSEQYF. CDR3 DNA: TGTGCCAGCAGTTTATTGGGAGGGACAGGTGGCTCCGAGCAGTACTTC. The chain employs TRBV27 and TRBJ2-7; tentatively, D is TRBD1 (8 bases). This CDR3 is built from 16 residues. In germline, CDR1 is MNHEY, CDR2 SMNVEV (reference sequence). Deletions cut 1 base from V and 6 bases from J, with 19 bases between.

The chain joins TRBV7-6 to TRBJ2-3, with unresolved D. Germline-derived CDR1 and CDR2 are SGHVS and FNYEAQ. V lost 3 bases and J lost 5, with 9 bases in between. This CDR3 has 13 amino acids. The CDR3 DNA follows: TGTGCCAGCAGCTTCCCAGACCAAGATACGCAGTATTTT. Translation: CASSFPDQDTQYF.

V and J are TRBV20-1 and TRBJ2-4, with D perhaps being TRBD1 or TRBD2 (5 bases each). V shed 6 bases and J shed 3 bases, with 15 bases lying between them. This CDR3 contains 14 residues. Germline V lookup: CDR1 DFQATT, CDR2 SNEGSKA (reference sequence). The CDR3 DNA reads TGCAGTGCCAAGGGGACGGGCGGCAAAAACATTCAGTACTTC. It translates to CSAKGTGGKNIQYF.

This chain links TRBV7-9 with TRBJ2-3; a weak D match, TRBD2 (6 bases). The CDR3 consists of 17 residues. Germline loops: CDR1 SEHNR, CDR2 FQNEAQ (reference sequence). V was trimmed by 1 base and J by 2 bases, leaving 16 bases between them. The CDR3 reads CASSLVLVRDNTDTQYF. In DNA, the CDR3 is TGTGCCAGCAGCTTAGTCTTGGTGCGGGATAACACAGATACGCAGTATTTT.

This clonotype was observed at least ten times. The chain recombines TRBV5-1 with TRBJ2-1; 8 nucleotides align to TRBD1. The CDR3 covers 15 residues. V lost 4 bases to trimming and J lost 0 bases; unmatched junction nucleotides: 3. Germline loops: CDR1 SGHRS, CDR2 YFSETQ. CDR3 amino acids: CASSQGQASYNEQFF. Here the CDR3 DNA reads TGCGCCAGCAGCCAGGGACAGGCCTCCTACAATGAGCAGTTCTTC. Filled out from reference TRBV5-1 and TRBJ2-1, the complete variable domain reads KAGVTQTPRYLIKTRGQQVTLSCSPISGHRSVSWYQQTPGQGLQFLFEYFSETQRNKGNFPGRFSGRQFSNSRSEMNVSTLELGDSALYLCASSQGQASYNEQFFGPGTRLTVL.

V usage is TRBV7-9 and J usage is TRBJ2-1; TRBD2 is a possible D gene (6 bases). This CDR3 has 15 amino acids. Deletions cut 5 bases from V and 0 bases from J, with 11 bases between. Germline CDR1 reads SEHNR; CDR2 reads FQNEAQ (reference sequence). The CDR3 DNA reads TGTGCCAGCAGCAAACTAGCAAGCTCCTACAATGAGCAGTTCTTC. Translated: CASSKLASSYNEQFF.

In nucleotides, the CDR3 is TGTGCCAGCAGCAAGGGACGGGACCTAGCCAAAAACATTCAGTACTTC. Translating it yields CASSKGRDLAKNIQYF. This sequence joins TRBV11-2 and TRBJ2-4, with D perhaps TRBD1 or TRBD2 (5 bases each). CDR1 SGHAT and CDR2 FQNNGV come from the germline V gene. The V gene lost 5 bases and the J gene lost 0 bases, with 14 bases spanning the gap. CDR3 size: 16 residues.

This clonotype turned up a few times. This chain connects TRBV28 to TRBJ2-3, with D maybe TRBD2 (6 bases). The germline V gene has CDR1 MDHEN and CDR2 SYDVKM. Trimming shortened V by 3 bases and J by 1 base, and 11 bases separated the two germline ends. This CDR3 is built from 15 residues. In DNA form, the CDR3 reads TGTGCCAGCAGTTTTGAGGCGGGGCGCACAGATACGCAGTATTTT. This codes for CASSFEAGRTDTQYF.

V and J are TRBV19 and TRBJ2-6; D is unresolved. Germline V lookup: CDR1 LNHDA, CDR2 SQIVND (reference sequence). Trimming shortened V by 10 bases and J by 3 bases, and 4 bases separated the two germline ends. The CDR3 length is 11 residues. The CDR3 DNA follows: TGTGCCACGTATGGGGCCAACGTCCTGACTTTC. Translation: CATYGANVLTF. The full variable domain, completed using reference TRBV19 and TRBJ2-6, is DGGITQSPKYLFRKEGQNVTLSCEQNLNHDAMYWYRQDPGQGLRLIYYSQIVNDFQKGDIAEGYSVSREKKESFPLTVTSAQKNPTAFYLCATYGANVLTFGAGSRLTVL.

CDR3 amino acids: CASIQRGLDNEQFF. The CDR3 nucleotides read TGTGCCAGCATTCAACGGGGGCTAGACAATGAGCAGTTCTTC. The V and J genes are TRBV2 and TRBJ2-1; D assignment may be TRBD1 or TRBD2 (6 bases each). This CDR3 region has 14 residues. V was clipped by 7 bases and J by 5 bases, with 15 bases between them. In germline, CDR1 is SNHLY, CDR2 FYNNEI.